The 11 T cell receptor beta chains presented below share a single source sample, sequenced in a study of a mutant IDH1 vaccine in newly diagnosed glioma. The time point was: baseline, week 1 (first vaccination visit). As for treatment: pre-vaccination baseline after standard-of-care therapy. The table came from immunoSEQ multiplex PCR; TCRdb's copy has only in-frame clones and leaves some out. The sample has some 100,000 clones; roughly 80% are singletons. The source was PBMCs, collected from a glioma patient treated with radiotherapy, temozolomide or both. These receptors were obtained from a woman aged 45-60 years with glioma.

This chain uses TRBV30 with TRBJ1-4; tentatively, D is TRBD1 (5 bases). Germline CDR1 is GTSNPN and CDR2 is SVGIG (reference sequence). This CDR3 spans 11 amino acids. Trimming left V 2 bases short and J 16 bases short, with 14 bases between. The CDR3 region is CAWSSPPGQFF. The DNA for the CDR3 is TGTGCCTGGAGTTCACCCCCGGGGCAGTTTTTT.

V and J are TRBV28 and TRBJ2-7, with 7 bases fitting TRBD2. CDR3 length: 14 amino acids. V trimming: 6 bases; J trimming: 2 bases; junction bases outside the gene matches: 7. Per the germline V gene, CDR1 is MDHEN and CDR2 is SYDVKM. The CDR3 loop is CASREGGGPYEQYF. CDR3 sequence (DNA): TGTGCCAGCAGGGAAGGCGGGGGACCCTACGAGCAGTACTTC.

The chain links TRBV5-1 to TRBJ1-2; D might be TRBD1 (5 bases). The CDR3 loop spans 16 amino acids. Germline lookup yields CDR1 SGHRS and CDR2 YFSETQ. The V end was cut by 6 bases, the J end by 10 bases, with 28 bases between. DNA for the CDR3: TGCGCCAGCACCCACCATGATCCCGGACAAAGGGCACCCTACACCTTC. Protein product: CASTHHDPGQRAPYTF. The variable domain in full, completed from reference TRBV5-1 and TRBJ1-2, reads KAGVTQTPRYLIKTRGQQVTLSCSPISGHRSVSWYQQTPGQGLQFLFEYFSETQRNKGNFPGRFSGRQFSNSRSEMNVSTLELGDSALYLCASTHHDPGQRAPYTFGSGTRLTVV.

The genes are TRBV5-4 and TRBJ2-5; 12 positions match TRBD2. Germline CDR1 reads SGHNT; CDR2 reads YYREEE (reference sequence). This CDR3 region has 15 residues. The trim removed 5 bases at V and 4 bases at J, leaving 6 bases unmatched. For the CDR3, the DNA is TGTGCCAGCAGTACTAGCGGGGGGCGGAGAGAGACCCAGTACTTC. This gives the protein CASSTSGGRRETQYF.

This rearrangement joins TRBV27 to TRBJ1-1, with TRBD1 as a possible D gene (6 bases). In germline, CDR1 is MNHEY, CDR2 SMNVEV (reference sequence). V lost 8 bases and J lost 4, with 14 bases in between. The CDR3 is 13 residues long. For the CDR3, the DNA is TGTGCCAGCGGGGGCGCTAGGTCCACTGAAGCTTTCTTT. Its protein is CASGGARSTEAFF.

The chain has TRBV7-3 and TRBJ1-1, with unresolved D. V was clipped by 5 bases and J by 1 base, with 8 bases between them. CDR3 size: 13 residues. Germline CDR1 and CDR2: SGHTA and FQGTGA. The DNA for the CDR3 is TGTGCCAGCAGCAGTGAGAGGAACACTGAAGCTTTCTTT. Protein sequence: CASSSERNTEAFF. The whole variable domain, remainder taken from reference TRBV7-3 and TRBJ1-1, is GAGVSQTPSNKVTEKGKYVELRCDPISGHTALYWYRQSLGQGPEFLIYFQGTGAADDSGLPNDRFFAVRPEGSVSTLKIQRTERGDSAVYLCASSSERNTEAFFGQGTRLTVV.

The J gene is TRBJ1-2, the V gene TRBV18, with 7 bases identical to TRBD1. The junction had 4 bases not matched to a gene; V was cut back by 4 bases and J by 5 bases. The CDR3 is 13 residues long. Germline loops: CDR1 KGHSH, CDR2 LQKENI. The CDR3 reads CASSQGQDYGYTF. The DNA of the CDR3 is TGTGCCAGCTCACAAGGACAGGATTATGGCTACACCTTC.

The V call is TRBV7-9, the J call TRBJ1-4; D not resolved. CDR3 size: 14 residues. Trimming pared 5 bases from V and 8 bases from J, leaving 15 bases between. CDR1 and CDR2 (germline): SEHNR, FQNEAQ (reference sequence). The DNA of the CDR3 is TGTGCCAGCAGCATTAGCACCAATCACGAAAAACTGTTTTTT. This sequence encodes CASSISTNHEKLFF.

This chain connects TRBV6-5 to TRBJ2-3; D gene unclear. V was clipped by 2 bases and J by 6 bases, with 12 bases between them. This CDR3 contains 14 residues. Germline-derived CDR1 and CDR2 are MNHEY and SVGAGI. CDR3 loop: CASSYGLQGDTQYF. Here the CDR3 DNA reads TGTGCCAGCAGTTACGGCCTTCAAGGGGATACGCAGTATTTT.

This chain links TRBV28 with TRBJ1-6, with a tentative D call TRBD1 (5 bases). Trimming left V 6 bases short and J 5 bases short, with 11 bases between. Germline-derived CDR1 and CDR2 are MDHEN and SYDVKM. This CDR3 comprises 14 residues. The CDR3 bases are TGTGCCAGCAGAACGGGGCTCGATAATTCACCCCTCCACTTT. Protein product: CASRTGLDNSPLHF.

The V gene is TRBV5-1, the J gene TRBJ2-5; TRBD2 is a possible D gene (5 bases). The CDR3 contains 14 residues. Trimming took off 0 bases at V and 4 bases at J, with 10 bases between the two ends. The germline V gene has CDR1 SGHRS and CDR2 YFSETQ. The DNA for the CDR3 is TGCGCCAGCAGCTTGGCGGGGTCCCCAGAGACCCAGTACTTC. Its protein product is CASSLAGSPETQYF. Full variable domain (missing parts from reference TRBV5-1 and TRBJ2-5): KAGVTQTPRYLIKTRGQQVTLSCSPISGHRSVSWYQQTPGQGLQFLFEYFSETQRNKGNFPGRFSGRQFSNSRSEMNVSTLELGDSALYLCASSLAGSPETQYFGPGTRLLVL.